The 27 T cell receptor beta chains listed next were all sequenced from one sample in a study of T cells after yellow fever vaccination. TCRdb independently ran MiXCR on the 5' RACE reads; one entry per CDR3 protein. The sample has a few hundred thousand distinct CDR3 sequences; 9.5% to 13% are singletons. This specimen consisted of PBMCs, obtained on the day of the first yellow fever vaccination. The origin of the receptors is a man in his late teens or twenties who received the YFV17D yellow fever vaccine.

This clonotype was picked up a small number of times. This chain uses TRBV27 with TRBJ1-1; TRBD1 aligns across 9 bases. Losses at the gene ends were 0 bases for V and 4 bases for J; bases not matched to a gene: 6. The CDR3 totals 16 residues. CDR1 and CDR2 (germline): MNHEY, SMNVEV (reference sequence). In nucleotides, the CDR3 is TGTGCCAGCAGTTTATCGGGGACAGGGTTCGGCACTGAAGCTTTCTTT. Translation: CASSLSGTGFGTEAFF.

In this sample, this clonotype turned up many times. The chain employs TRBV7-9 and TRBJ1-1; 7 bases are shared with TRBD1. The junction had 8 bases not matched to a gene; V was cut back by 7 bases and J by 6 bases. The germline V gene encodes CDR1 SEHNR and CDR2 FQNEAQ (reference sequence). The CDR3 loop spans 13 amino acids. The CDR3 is CASIEGAGAEAFF. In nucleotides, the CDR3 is TGTGCCAGCATCGAGGGGGCCGGCGCTGAAGCTTTCTTT. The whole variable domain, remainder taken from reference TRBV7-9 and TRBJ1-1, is DTGVSQNPRHKITKRGQNVTFRCDPISEHNRLYWYRQTLGQGPEFLTYFQNEAQLEKSRLLSDRFSAERPKGSFSTLEIQRTEQGDSAMYLCASIEGAGAEAFFGQGTRLTVV.

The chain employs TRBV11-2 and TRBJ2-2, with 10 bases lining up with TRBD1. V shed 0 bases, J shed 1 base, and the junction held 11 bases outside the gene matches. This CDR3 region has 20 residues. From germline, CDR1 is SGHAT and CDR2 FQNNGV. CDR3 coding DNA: TGTGCCAGCAGCTTAGAACTGGGACAGGGGTTTGTAAGGAACACCGGGGAGCTGTTTTTT. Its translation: CASSLELGQGFVRNTGELFF. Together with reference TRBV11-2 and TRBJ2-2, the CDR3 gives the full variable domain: EAGVAQSPRYKIIEKRQSVAFWCNPISGHATLYWYQQILGQGPKLLIQFQNNGVVDDSQLPKDRFSAERLKGVDSTLKIQPAKLEDSAVYLCASSLELGQGFVRNTGELFFGEGSRLTVL.

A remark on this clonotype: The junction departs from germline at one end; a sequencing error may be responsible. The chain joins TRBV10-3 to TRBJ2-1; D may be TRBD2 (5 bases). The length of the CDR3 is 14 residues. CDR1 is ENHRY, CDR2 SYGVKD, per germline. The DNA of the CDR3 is TGTGCCTCCGAGGGCAACTTCTCCTTCAATGAGCAGTTCTTC. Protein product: CASEGNFSFNEQFF.

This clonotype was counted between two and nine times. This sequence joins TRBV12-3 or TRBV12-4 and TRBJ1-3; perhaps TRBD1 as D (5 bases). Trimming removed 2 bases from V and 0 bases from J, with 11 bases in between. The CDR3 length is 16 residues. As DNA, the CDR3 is TGTGCCAGCAGTTTAAGGACACTCAACTCTGGAAACACCATATATTTT. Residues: CASSLRTLNSGNTIYF.

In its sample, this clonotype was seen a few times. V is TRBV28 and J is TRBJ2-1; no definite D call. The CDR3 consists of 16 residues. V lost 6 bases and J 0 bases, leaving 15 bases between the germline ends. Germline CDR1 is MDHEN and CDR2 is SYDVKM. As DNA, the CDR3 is TGTGCCAGCAGCAGGACGGAAAGGAGCTCCTACAATGAGCAGTTCTTC. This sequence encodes CASSRTERSSYNEQFF. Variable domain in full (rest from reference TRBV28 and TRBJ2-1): DVKVTQSSRYLVKRTGEKVFLECVQDMDHENMFWYRQDPGLGLRLIYFSYDVKMKEKGDIPEGYSVSREKKERFSLILESASTNQTSMYLCASSRTERSSYNEQFFGPGTRLTVL.

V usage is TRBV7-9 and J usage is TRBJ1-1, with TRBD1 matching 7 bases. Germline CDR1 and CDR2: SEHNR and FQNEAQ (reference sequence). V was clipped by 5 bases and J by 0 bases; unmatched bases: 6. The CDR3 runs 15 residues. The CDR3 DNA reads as TGTGCCAGCAGCCGGAACAGGGGTGTGAACACTGAAGCTTTCTTT. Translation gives CASSRNRGVNTEAFF.

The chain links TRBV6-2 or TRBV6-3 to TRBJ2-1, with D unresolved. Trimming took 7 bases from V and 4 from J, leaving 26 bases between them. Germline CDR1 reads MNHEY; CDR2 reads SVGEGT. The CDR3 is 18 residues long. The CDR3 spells CASIPSEWKRPGYNEQFF. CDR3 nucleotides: TGTGCCAGCATCCCGTCGGAGTGGAAGAGGCCAGGTTACAATGAGCAGTTCTTC.

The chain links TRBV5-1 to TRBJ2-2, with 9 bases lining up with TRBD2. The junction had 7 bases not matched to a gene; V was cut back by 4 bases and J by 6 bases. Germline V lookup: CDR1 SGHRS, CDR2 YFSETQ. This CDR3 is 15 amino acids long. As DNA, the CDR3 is TGCGCCAGCAGCAATAGCGGGGGATTCCCCGGGGAGCTGTTTTTT. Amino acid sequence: CASSNSGGFPGELFF.

The CDR3 DNA reads as TGTGCCAGCTCACCACGATTGGACAGACGGACTGAAGCTTTCTTT. It specifies CASSPRLDRRTEAFF. The chain couples TRBV18 to TRBJ1-1, with a tentative D call TRBD1 (6 bases). Trimming left V 1 base short and J 5 bases short, with 14 bases between. The CDR3 covers 15 residues. The germline V gene has CDR1 KGHSH and CDR2 LQKENI.

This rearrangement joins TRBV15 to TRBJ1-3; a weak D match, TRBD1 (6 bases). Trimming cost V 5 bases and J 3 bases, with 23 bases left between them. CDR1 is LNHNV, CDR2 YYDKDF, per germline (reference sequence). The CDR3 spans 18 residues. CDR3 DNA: TGTGCCACCAGCTCCACACGATACAGGGAAGTGGATGGAAACACCATATATTTT. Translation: CATSSTRYREVDGNTIYF. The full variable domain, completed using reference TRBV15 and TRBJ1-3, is DAMVIQNPRYQVTQFGKPVTLSCSQTLNHNVMYWYQQKSSQAPKLLFHYYDKDFNNEADTPDNFQSRRPNTSFCFLDIRSPGLGDTAMYLCATSSTRYREVDGNTIYFGEGSWLTVV.

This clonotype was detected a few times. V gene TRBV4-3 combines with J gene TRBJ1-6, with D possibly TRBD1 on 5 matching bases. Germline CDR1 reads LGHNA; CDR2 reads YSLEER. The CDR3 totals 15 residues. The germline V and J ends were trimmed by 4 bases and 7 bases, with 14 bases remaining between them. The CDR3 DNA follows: TGCGCCAGCAGCCCCCTTAGGGACCCAAATTCACCCCTCCACTTT. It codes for CASSPLRDPNSPLHF.

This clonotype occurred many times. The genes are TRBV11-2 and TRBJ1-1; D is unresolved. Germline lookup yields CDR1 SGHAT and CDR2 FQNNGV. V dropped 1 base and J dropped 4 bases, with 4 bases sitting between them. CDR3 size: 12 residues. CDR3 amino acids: CASSLGRTEAFF. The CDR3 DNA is TGTGCCAGCAGCTTAGGGCGCACTGAAGCTTTCTTT. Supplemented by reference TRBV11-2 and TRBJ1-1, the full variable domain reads EAGVAQSPRYKIIEKRQSVAFWCNPISGHATLYWYQQILGQGPKLLIQFQNNGVVDDSQLPKDRFSAERLKGVDSTLKIQPAKLEDSAVYLCASSLGRTEAFFGQGTRLTVV.

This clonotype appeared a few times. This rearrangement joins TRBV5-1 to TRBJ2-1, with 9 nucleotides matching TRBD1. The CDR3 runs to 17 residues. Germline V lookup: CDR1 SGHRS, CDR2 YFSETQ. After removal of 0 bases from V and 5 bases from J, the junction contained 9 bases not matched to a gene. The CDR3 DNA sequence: TGCGCCAGCAGCTTGGGTCGTACAGGGGGCTCGCACAATGAGCAGTTCTTC. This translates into CASSLGRTGGSHNEQFF.

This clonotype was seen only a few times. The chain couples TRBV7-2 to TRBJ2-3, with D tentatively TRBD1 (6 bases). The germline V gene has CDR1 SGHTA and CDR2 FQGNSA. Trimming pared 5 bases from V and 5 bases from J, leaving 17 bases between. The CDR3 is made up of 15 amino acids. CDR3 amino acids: CASSLTQGLGDTQYF. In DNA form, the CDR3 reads TGTGCCAGCAGCCTCACCCAGGGGCTGGGAGATACGCAGTATTTT. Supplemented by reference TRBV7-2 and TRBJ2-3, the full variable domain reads GAGVSQSPSNKVTEKGKDVELRCDPISGHTALYWYRQSLGQGLEFLIYFQGNSAPDKSGLPSDRFSAERTGGSVSTLTIQRTQQEDSAVYLCASSLTQGLGDTQYFGPGTRLTVL.

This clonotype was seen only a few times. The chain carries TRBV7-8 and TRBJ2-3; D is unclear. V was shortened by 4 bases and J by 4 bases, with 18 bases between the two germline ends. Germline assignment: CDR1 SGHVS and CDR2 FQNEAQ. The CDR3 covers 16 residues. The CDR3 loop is CASSSLPGVGADTQYF. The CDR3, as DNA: TGTGCCAGCAGCTCTCTCCCCGGCGTGGGTGCAGATACGCAGTATTTT.

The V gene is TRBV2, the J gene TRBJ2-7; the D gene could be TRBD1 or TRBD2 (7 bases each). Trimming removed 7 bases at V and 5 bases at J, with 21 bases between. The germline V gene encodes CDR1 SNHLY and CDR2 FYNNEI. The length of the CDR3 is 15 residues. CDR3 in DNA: TGTGCCAGCACCCAAGGGGGAGGGGGCATGAACGAGCAGTACTTC. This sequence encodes CASTQGGGGMNEQYF. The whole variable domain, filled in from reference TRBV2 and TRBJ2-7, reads EPEVTQTPSHQVTQMGQEVILRCVPISNHLYFYWYRQILGQKVEFLVSFYNNEISEKSEIFDDQFSVERPDGSNFTLKIRSTKLEDSAMYFCASTQGGGGMNEQYFGPGTRLTVT.

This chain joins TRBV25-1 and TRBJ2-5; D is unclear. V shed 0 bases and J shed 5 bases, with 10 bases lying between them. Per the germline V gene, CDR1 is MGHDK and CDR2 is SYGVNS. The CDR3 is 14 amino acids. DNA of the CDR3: TGTGCCAGCAGTGAATATGGAACCAGGGAGACCCAGTACTTC. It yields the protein CASSEYGTRETQYF.

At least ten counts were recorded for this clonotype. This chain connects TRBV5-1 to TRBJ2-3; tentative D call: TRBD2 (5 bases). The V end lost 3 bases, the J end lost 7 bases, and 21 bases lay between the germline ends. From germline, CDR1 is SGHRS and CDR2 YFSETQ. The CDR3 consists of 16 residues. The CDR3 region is CASSSPPGIAPHTQYF. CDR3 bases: TGCGCCAGCAGCTCGCCGCCCGGGATCGCTCCACATACGCAGTATTTT.

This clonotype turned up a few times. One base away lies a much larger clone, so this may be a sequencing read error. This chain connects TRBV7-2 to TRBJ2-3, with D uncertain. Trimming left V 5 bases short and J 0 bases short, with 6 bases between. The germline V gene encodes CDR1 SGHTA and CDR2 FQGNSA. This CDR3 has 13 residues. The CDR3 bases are TGTGCCAGCAGCGGGGTTAGCACAGATACGCAGTATTTT. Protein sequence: CASSGVSTDTQYF. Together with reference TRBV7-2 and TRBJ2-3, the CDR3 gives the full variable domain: GAGVSQSPSNKVTEKGKDVELRCDPISGHTALYWYRQSLGQGLEFLIYFQGNSAPDKSGLPSDRFSAERTGGSVSTLTIQRTQQEDSAVYLCASSGVSTDTQYFGPGTRLTVL.

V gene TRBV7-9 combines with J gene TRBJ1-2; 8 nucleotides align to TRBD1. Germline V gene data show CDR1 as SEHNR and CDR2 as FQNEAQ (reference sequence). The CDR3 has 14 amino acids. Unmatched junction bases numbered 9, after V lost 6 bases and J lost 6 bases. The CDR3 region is CASRPGQDIDGYTF. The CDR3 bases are TGTGCCAGCAGGCCGGGACAGGACATCGATGGCTACACCTTC.

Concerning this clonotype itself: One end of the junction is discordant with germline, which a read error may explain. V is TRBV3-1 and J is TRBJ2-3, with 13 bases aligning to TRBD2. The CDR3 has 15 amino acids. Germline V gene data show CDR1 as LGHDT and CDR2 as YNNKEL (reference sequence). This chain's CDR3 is CACSRTSGGAGTQYF. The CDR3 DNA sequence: TGTGCCTGCAGCCGCACTAGCGGGGGGGCCGGTACGCAGTATTTT.

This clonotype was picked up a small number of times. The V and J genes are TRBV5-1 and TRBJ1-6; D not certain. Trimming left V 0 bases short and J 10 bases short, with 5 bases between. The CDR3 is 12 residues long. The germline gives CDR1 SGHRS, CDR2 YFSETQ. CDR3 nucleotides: TGCGCCAGCAGCTTGGGGATATCACCCCTCCACTTT. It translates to CASSLGISPLHF.

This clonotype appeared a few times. CDR3 coding DNA: TGCGCCAGCAGCTTGATGGGACAGGGAGAGGAGACCCAGTACTTC. It encodes CASSLMGQGEETQYF. The J gene is TRBJ2-5, the V gene TRBV5-1, with 9 bases that match TRBD1. Germline CDR1 SGHRS, CDR2 YFSETQ. The V gene end was trimmed by 1 base and the J gene end by 5 bases; junction bases not matched to a gene: 6. The CDR3 spans 15 residues.

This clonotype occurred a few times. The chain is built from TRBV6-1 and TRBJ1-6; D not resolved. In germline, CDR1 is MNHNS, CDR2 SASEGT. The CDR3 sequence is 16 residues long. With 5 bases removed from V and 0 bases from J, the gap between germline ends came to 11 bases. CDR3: CASSRRLDSYNSPLHF. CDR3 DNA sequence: TGTGCCAGCAGTCGCAGGCTCGACTCCTATAATTCACCCCTCCACTTT.

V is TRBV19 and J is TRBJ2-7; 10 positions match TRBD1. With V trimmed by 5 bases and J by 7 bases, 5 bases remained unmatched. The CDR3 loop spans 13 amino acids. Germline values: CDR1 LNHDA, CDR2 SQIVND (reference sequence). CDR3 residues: CASSRGQGEEQYV. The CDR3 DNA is TGTGCCAGTAGTCGCGGACAGGGGGAAGAGCAGTACGTC.

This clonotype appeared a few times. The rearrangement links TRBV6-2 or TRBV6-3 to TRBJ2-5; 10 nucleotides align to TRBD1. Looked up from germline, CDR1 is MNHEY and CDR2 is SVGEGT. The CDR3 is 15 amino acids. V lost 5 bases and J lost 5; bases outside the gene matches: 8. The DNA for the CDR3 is TGTGCCAGCAGTACCCGGGACAGGGGAGGCGAGACCCAGTACTTC. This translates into CASSTRDRGGETQYF.